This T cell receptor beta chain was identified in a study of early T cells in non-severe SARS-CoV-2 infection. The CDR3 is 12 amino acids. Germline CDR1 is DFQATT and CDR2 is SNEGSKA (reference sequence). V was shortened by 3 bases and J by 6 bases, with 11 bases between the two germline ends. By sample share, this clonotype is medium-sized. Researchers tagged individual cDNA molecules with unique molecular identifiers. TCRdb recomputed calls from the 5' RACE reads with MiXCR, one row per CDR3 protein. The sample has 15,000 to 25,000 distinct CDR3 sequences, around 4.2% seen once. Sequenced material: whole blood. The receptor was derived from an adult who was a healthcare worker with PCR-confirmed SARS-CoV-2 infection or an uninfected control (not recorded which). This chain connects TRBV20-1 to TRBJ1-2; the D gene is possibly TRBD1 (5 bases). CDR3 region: CSASVGANGYTF. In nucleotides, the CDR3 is TGCAGTGCTAGCGTCGGGGCCAATGGCTACACCTTC.